The source of this TCR beta chain is a study of T cell responses to AZD1222 COVID-19 vaccine. Study-level points and caveats: Mapped onto spike, vaccine-associated CD4 TCRs spanned it and were dominant at 160-218 and 743-854. At study baseline, merely over 5 AZD1222 recipients were seropositive. Per reports, nearly half of all spike-specific TCRs target regions that are unmutated in variants.

Germline CDR1 SGHVS, CDR2 FNYEAQ. Deletions cut 0 bases from V and 5 bases from J, with 10 bases between. The length of the CDR3 is 14 residues. The data were produced by immunoSEQ multiplex PCR, yet TCRdb's version contains in-frame clones alone and is incomplete. The sample holds 150,000 to 200,000 clones; 94% are singletons and the top ten take about 0.6%. Only one count was recorded for this clone. Its cognate antigen is unknown. V is TRBV7-6 and J is TRBJ1-1; D is undetermined. This specimen consisted of peripheral blood, obtained on day 0 of AZD1222 vaccination. This sequence was found in an adult in good health. Here the CDR3 DNA reads TGTGCCAGCAGCTTAGCCAGTTCGGAGACTGAAGCTTTCTTT. This sequence encodes CASSLASSETEAFF.